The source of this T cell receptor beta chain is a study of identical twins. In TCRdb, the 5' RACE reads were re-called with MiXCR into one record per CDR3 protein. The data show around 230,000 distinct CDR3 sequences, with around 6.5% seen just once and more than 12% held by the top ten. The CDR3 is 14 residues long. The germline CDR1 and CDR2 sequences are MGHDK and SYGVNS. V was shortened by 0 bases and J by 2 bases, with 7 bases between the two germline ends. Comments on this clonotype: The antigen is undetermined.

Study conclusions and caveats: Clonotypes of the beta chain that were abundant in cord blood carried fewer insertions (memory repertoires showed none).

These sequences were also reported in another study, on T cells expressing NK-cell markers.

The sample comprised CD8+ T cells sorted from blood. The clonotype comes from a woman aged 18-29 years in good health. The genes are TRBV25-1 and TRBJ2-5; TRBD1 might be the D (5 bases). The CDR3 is CASSEYNRQETQYF. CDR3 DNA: TGTGCCAGCAGTGAATACAACAGGCAAGAGACCCAGTACTTC.